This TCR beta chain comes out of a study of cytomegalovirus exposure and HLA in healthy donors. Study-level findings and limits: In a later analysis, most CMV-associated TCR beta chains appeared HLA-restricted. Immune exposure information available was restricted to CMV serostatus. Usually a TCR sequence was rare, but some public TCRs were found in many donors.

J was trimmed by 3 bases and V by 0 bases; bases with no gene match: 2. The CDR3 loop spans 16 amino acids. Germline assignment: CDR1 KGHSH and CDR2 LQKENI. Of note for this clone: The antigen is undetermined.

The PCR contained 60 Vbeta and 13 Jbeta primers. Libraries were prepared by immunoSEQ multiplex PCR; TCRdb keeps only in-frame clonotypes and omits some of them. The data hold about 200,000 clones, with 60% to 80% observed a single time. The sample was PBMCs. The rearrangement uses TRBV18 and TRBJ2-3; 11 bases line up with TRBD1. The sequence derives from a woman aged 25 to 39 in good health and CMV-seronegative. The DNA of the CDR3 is TGTGCCAGCTCACCACCGGGACAGGGGGTAACAGATACGCAGTATTTT. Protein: CASSPPGQGVTDTQYF.